The TCR beta chain described here comes from a study of blood T cell repertoires in COVID-19. Overall study: From the United States, Italy and Spain came samples of acute and convalescent COVID-19. T cells, B-cell-depleted T cells, or PBMCs supplied cDNA or gDNA.

V dropped 4 bases and J dropped 6; count of bases not matched to a gene: 8. CDR1 is SGHNT, CDR2 YYREEE, per germline (reference sequence). CDR3 length: 17 residues. Study processing details: Reference gene primer amplification gave estimated nucleated cell counts. TCRdb keeps only in-frame clones here, not all; method: immunoSEQ multiplex PCR. That table gives V, J and clone size, and the DNA gave D and trimming. In the table there are approximately 210,000 clones, 82% of which are singletons. Sequenced sample: peripheral blood. The clonotype comes from an elderly woman with acute or convalescent COVID-19. The V and J genes are TRBV5-4 and TRBJ2-2, with 14 nucleotides matching TRBD2. CDR3 in amino acids: CASSPGTSGGKAGELFF. CDR3 DNA: TGTGCCAGCAGCCCCGGGACTAGCGGGGGTAAAGCCGGGGAGCTGTTTTTT.